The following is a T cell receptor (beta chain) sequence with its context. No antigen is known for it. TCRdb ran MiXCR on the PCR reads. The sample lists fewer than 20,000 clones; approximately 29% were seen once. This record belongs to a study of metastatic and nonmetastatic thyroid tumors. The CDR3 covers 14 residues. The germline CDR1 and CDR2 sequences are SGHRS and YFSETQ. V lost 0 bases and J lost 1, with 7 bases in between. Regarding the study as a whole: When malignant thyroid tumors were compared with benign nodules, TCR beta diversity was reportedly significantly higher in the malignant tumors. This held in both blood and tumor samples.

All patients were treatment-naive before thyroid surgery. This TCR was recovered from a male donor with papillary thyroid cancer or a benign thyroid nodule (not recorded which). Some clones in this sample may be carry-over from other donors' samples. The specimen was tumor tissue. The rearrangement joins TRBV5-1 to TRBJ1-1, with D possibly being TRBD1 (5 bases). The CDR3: CASSLGTSNTEAFF. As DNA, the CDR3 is TGCGCCAGCAGCTTGGGGACATCGAACACTGAAGCTTTCTTT.